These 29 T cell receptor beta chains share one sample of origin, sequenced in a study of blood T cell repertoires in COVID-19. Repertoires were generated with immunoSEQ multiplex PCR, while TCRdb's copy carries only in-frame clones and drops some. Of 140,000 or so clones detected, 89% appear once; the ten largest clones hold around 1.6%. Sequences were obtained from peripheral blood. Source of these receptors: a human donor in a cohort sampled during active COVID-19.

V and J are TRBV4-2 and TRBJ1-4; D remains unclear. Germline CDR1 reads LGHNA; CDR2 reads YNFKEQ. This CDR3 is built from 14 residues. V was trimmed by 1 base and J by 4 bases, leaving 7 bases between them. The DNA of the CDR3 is TGTGCCAGCAGCCAAGGTCAGGATAATGAAAAACTGTTTTTT. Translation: CASSQGQDNEKLFF.

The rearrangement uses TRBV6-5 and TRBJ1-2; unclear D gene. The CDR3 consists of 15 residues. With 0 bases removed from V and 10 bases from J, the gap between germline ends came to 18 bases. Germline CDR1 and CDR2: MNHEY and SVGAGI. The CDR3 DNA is TGTGCCAGCAGTTACTCTATGGAGGTGGGATCTGTCTACACCTTC. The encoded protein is CASSYSMEVGSVYTF.

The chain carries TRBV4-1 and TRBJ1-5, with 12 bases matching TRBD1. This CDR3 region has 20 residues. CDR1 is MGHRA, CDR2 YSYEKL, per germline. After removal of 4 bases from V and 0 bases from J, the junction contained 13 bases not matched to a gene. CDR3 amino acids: CASSPGGQGAIAYSNQPQHF. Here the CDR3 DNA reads TGCGCCAGCAGCCCAGGGGGACAGGGGGCCATAGCGTATAGCAATCAGCCCCAGCATTTT.

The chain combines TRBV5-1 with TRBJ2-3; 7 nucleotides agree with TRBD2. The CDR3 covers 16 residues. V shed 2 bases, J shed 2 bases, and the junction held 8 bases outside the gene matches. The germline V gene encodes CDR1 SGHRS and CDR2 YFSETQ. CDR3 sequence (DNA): TGCGCCAGCAGCTTCAAAGGCGGGGGAAACACAGATACGCAGTATTTT. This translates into CASSFKGGGNTDTQYF.

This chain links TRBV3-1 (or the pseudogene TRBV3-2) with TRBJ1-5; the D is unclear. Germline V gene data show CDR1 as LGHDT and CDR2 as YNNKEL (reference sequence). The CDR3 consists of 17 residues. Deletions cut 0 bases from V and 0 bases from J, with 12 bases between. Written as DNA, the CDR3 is TGTGCCAGCAGCCAAGATTCACAGTTTTATAGCAATCAGCCCCAGCATTTT. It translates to CASSQDSQFYSNQPQHF.

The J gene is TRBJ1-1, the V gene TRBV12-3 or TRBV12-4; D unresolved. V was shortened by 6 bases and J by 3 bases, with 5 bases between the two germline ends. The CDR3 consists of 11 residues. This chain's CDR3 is CASSPYTEAFF. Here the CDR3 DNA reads TGTGCCAGCAGCCCATACACTGAAGCTTTCTTT.

The CDR3, as DNA: TGTGCCTCCTCGTCGGCAGGGAACTATGGCTACACCTTC. Protein sequence: CASSSAGNYGYTF. V usage is TRBV30 and J usage is TRBJ1-2, with a weak D call TRBD1 (5 bases). Germline-derived CDR1 and CDR2 are GTSNPN and SVGIG (reference sequence). The V end lost 7 bases, the J end lost 2 bases, and 14 bases lay between the germline ends. The CDR3 contains 13 residues. The full variable domain, rest sourced from reference TRBV30 and TRBJ1-2, is SQTIHQWPATLVQPVGSPLSLECTVEGTSNPNLYWYRQAAGRGLQLLFYSVGIGQISSEVPQNLSASRPQDRQFILSSKKLLLSDSGFYLCASSSAGNYGYTFGSGTRLTVV.

The DNA of the CDR3 is TGTGCCAGCAGTTACTCAAGGACAGCCTTTCGGGCTTTCTTT. Protein: CASSYSRTAFRAFF. The chain combines TRBV6-5 with TRBJ1-1; weak D call: TRBD1 (6 bases). The CDR3 extends over 14 amino acids. Germline V gives CDR1 MNHEY, CDR2 SVGAGI. With 0 bases removed from V and 11 bases from J, the gap between germline ends came to 16 bases.

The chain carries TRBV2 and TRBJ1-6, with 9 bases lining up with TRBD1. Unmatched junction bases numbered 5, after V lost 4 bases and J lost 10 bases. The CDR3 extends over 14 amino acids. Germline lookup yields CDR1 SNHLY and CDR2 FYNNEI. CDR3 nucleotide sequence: TGTGCCAGCAGTGGACAGGGGGTTGCATCACCCCTCCACTTT. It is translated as CASSGQGVASPLHF.

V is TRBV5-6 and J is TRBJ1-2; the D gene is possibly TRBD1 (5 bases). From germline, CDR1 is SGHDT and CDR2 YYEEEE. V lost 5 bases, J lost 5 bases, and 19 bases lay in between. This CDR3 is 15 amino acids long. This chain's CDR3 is CASRLGTQVRYGYTF. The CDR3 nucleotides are TGTGCCAGCAGGCTAGGGACTCAGGTTAGGTATGGCTACACCTTC.

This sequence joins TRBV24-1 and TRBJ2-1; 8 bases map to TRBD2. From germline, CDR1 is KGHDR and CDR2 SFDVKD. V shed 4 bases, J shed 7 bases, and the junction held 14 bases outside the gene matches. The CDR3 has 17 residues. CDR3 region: CATSEKERLAKVNEQFF. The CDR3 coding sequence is TGTGCCACCAGTGAGAAGGAGAGACTAGCGAAGGTAAATGAGCAGTTCTTC.

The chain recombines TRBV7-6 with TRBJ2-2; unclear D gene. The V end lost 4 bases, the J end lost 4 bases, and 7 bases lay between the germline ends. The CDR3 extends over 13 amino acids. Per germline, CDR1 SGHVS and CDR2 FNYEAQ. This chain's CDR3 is CASSWSATGELFF. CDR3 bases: TGTGCCAGCAGCTGGAGCGCCACCGGGGAGCTGTTTTTT.

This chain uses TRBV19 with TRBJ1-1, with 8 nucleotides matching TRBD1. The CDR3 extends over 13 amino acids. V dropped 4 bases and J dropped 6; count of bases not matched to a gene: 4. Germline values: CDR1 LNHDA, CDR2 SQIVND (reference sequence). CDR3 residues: CASSRGQAAEAFF. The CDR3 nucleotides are TGTGCCAGTAGTAGGGGACAGGCGGCTGAAGCTTTCTTT.

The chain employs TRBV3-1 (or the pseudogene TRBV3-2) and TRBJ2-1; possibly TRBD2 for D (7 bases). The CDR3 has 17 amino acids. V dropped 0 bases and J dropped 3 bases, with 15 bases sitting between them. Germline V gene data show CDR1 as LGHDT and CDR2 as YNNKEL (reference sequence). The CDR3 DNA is TGTGCCAGCAGCCAAGATCTCTGGGGGGGCCGCTACAATGAGCAGTTCTTC. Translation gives CASSQDLWGGRYNEQFF.

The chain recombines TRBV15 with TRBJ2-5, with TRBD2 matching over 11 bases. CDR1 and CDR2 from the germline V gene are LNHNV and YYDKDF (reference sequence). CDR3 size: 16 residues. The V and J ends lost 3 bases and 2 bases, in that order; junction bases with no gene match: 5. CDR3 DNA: TGTGCCACCAGCAGTTGGGTAGCGGGGGGGCAAGAGACCCAGTACTTC. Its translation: CATSSWVAGGQETQYF.

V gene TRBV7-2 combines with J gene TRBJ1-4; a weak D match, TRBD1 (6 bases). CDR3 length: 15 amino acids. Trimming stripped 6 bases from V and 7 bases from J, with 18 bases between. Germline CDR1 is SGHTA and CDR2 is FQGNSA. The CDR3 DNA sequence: TGTGCCAGCAGTATTAGCCCAGGGGCGGGTGAAAAACTGTTTTTT. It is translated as CASSISPGAGEKLFF.

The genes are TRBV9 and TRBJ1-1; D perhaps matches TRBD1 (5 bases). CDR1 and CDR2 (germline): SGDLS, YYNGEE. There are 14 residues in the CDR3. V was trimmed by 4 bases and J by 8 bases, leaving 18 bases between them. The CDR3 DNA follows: TGTGCCAGCAGCCCAGGATGGGGCAAGATCGAAGCTTTCTTT. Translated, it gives CASSPGWGKIEAFF.

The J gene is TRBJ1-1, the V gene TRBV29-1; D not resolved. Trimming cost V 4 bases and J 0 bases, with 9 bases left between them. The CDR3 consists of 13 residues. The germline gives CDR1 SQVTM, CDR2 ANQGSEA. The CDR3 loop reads CSVVWGVNTEAFF. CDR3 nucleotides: TGCAGCGTTGTATGGGGAGTGAACACTGAAGCTTTCTTT.

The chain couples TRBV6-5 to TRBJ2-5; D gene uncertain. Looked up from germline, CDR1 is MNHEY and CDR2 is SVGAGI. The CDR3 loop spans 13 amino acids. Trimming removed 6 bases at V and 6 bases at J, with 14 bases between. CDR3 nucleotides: TGTGCCAGCAGGGGTACCACCAGGAAGACCCAGTACTTC. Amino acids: CASRGTTRKTQYF.

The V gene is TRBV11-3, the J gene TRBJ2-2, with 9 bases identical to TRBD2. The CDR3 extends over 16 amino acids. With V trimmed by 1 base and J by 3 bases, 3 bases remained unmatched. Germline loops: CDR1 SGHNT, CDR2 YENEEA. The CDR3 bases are TGTGCCAGCAGCTTAGCTAGCGGGGCGTACACCGGGGAGCTGTTTTTT. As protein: CASSLASGAYTGELFF.

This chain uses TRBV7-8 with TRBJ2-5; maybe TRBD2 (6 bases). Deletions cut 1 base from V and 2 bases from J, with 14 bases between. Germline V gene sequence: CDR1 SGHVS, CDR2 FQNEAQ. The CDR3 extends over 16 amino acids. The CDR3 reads CASSLVGWLAQETQYF. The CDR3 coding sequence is TGTGCCAGCAGCTTAGTAGGGTGGCTAGCGCAAGAGACCCAGTACTTC.

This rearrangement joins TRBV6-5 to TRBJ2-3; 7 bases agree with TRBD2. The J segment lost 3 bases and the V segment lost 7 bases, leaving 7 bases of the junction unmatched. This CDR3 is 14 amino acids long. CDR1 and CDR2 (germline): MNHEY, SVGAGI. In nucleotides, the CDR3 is TGTGCCAGCATTAGTGGGGGGGGGACAGATACGCAGTATTTT. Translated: CASISGGGTDTQYF.

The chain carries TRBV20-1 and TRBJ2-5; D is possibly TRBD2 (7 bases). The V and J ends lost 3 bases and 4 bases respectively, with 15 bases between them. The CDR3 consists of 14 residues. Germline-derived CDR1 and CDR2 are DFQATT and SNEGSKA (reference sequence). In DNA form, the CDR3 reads TGCAGTGCTAGTAGAGGGGGGGCCTTAGAGACCCAGTACTTC. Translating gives CSASRGGALETQYF.

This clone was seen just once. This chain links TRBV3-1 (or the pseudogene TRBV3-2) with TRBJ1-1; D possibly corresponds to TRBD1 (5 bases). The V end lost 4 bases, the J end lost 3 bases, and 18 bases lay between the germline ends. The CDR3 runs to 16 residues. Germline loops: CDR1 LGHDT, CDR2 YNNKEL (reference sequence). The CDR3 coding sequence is TGTGCCAGCAGCCGAGGAAACAGGTATCGGGACACTGAAGCTTTCTTT. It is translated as CASSRGNRYRDTEAFF.

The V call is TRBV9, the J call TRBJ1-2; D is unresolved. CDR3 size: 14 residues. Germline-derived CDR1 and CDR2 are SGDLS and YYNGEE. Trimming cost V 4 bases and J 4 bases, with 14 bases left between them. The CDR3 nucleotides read TGTGCCAGCAGCCCTAAAAGCCTTCCCTATGGCTACACCTTC. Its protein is CASSPKSLPYGYTF.

CDR3 DNA: TGCGCCAGCAGCCAAGAGTCCGAGGCGGGGGCTGATACGCAGTATTTT. This gives the protein CASSQESEAGADTQYF. The chain combines TRBV4-3 with TRBJ2-3, with D perhaps TRBD2 (7 bases). CDR1 LGHNA and CDR2 YSLEER come from the germline V gene. CDR3 length: 16 residues. Between the trimmed V and J ends, which lost 0 bases and 6 bases, there was a span of 16 bases.

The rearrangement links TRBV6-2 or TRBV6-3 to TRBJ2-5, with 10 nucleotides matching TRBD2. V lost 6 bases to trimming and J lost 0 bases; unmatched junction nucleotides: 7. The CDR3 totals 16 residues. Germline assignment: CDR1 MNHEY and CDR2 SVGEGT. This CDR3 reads CASSLLSGGYQETQYF. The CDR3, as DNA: TGTGCCAGCAGCCTCCTTAGCGGGGGGTACCAAGAGACCCAGTACTTC.

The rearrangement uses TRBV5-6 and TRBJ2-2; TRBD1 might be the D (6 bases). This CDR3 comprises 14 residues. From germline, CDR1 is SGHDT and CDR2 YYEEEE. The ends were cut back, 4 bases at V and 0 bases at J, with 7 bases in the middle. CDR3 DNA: TGTGCCAGCAGCCGGACAGCGAACACCGGGGAGCTGTTTTTT. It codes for CASSRTANTGELFF.

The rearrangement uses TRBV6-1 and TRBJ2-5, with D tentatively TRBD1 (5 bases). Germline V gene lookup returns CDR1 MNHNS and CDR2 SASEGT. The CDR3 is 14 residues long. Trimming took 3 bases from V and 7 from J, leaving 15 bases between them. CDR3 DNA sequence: TGTGCCAGCAGTGATTGGTCACAGGTTGCGACCCAGTACTTC. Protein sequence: CASSDWSQVATQYF.